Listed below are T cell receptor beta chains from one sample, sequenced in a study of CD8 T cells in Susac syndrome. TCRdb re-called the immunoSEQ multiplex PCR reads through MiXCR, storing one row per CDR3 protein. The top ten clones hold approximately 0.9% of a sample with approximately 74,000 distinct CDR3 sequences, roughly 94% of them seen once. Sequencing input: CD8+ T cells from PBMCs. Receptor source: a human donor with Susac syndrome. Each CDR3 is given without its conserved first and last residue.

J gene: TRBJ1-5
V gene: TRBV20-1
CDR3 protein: SAQTGGYQPQH

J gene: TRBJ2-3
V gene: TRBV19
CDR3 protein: ASSIGRILDTQY

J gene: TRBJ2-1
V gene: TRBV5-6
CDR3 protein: ASSPVSRHNEQF

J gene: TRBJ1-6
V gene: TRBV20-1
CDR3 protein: SARDMAGGVGSPLH

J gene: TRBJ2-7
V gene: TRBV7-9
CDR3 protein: ASSPTSAYEQY

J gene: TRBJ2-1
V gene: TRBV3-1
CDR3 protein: ASSQDLGDAVSYNEQF

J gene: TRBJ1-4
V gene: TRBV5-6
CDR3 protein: ASSLQGLEKLF

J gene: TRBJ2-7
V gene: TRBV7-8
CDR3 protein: ASSLATASYEQY

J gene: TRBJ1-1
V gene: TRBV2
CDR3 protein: ASSDNEAF

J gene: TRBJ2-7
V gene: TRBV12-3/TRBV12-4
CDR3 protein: ASSFGSRSYEQY

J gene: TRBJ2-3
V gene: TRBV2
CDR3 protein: ASTEGTITDTQY

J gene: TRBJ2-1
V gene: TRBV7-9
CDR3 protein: ASSLQALSYNEQF

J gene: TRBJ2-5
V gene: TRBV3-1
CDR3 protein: ASSQAGTGEETQY

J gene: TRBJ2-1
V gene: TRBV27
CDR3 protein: ASSLGGFYNEQF

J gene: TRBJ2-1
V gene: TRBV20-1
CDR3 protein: SARSRGSYNEQF

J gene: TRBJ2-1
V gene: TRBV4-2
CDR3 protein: ASSHASGGSYNEQF

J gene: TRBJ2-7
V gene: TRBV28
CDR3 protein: ASSLVDRSYEQY

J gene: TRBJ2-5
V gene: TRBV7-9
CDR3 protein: ASSPVREQETQY

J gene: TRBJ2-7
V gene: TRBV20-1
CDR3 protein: SAAGGLYEQY

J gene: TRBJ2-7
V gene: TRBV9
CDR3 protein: ASSVEASVYEQY

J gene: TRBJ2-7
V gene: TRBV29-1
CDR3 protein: SVETVAGGLDEQY

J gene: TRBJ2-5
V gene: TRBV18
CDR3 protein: ASSPGQRNQETQY

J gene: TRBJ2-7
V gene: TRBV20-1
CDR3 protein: SAPWGATYEQY

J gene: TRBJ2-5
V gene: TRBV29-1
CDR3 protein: SVGVDRGRIIETQY

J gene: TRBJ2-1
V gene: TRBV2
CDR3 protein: ASSEEGTGGDNEQF

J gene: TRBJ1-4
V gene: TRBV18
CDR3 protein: ASSPPIDRLEKLF

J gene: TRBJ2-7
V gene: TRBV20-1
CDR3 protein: SASSLLSYEQY

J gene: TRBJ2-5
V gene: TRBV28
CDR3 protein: ASSPSGAAYQETQY

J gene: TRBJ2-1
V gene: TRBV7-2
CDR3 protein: ASSPTPGLGTYGQF

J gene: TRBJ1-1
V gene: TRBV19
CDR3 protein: ANSSPDITNTEAF

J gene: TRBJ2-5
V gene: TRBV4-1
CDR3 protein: ASRRLAGGPETQY

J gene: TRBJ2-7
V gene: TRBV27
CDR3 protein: ASSQGQGLVEQY

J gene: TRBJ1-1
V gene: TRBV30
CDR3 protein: AWGPWGTEAF

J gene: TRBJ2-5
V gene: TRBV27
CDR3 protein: ASRQDRGEETQY

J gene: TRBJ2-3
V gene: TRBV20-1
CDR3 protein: SASPGLAGYSTDTQY

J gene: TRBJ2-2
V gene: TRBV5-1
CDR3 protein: ASSFTGTGELF

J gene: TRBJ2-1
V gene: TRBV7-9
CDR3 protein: ASSLSGGNNEQF

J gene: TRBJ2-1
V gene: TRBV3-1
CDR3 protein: ASSPLPPGLAGGPSGEQF

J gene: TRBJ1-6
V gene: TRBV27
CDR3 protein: ASSSGNSPLH

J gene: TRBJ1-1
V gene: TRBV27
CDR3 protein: ASNGQGGTEAF

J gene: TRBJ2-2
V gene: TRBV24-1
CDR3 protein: ATTGGTSGTGGELF

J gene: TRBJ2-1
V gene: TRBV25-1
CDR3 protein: ASSGEGLADYNEQF